This entry describes one T cell receptor (beta chain). The CDR3 loop spans 13 amino acids. V was clipped by 6 bases and J by 2 bases, with 9 bases between them. CDR1 is SGHAT, CDR2 FQNNGV, per germline. Enrolled through a virtual design, the participants were between roughly 18 and 90 years of age and came from approximately 25 US areas. This sample was taken from a study of blood T cell repertoires in COVID-19. Study background: PBMCs, B-cell-depleted T cells, or T cells were the source of the cDNA or gDNA that made up the material.

Here immunoSEQ multiplex PCR was the method, and the copy in TCRdb shows in-frame clones only, minus some. Of approximately 150,000 clones listed, roughly 80% were seen once; the top ten hold approximately 8%. The TCR originated in a woman between 50 and 59 years old who had recovered from COVID-19. The V gene is TRBV11-2, the J gene TRBJ2-3; D may be TRBD1 (6 bases). Sequencing input: PBMCs or T cells enriched from blood (not recorded which). The CDR3: CASRRTATDTQYF. CDR3 nucleotides: TGTGCCAGCAGAAGGACAGCCACAGATACGCAGTATTTT.